The next 19 T cell receptor beta chains were all read from a single sample in a study of response to subunit inactivated influenza vaccine. TCRdb reprocessed the RT-PCR reads via MiXCR and lists one record per CDR3 protein. The sample consists of about 700,000 distinct CDR3 sequences, roughly 15% of them appearing once. The source material was PBMCs from blood, sampled about 14 days before vaccination. The source of these receptors is a man aged 50-60 years who received an inactivated influenza vaccine.

This clonotype was seen repeatedly, ten times or more. This chain joins TRBV10-3 and TRBJ2-1; D gene ambiguous. Germline assignment: CDR1 ENHRY and CDR2 SYGVKD. The ends were cut back, 10 bases at V and 0 bases at J, with 16 bases in the middle. The CDR3 extends over 15 amino acids. The CDR3 here is CATHPSASSYNEQFF. The CDR3 DNA reads TGTGCCACCCACCCCAGCGCCAGCTCCTACAATGAGCAGTTCTTC.

This clonotype was observed a handful of times. The chain links TRBV20-1 to TRBJ2-7, with 7 bases aligning to TRBD1. CDR1 and CDR2 from the germline V gene are DFQATT and SNEGSKA (reference sequence). The CDR3 sequence is 14 residues long. With V trimmed by 3 bases and J by 4 bases, 9 bases remained unmatched. For the CDR3, the DNA is TGCAGTGCTAGCCCCGACAGGGCATCTTACGAGCAGTACTTC. It translates to CSASPDRASYEQYF.

In this sample, this clonotype turned up a few times. The gene calls are TRBV11-1 and TRBJ2-7; the D gene could be TRBD1 or TRBD2 (6 bases each). CDR1 is SGHAT and CDR2 is FQDESV in the germline V gene (reference sequence). V was clipped by 1 base and J by 6 bases, with 13 bases between them. CDR3 length: 14 amino acids. The CDR3 here is CASSLGSQGGEQYF. The CDR3 DNA reads as TGTGCCAGCAGCTTAGGATCACAGGGAGGCGAGCAGTACTTC.

The sample holds many counts of this clonotype. This rearrangement joins TRBV11-2 to TRBJ2-2; D possibly corresponds to TRBD2 (6 bases). This CDR3 comprises 17 residues. Trimming removed 6 bases at V and 5 bases at J, with 22 bases between. Germline CDR1 SGHAT, CDR2 FQNNGV. CDR3 amino acids: CASRGVKKSRGTGELFF. Here the CDR3 DNA reads TGTGCCAGCAGAGGGGTAAAAAAATCCCGGGGGACCGGGGAGCTGTTTTTT. The variable domain in full, completed from reference TRBV11-2 and TRBJ2-2, reads EAGVAQSPRYKIIEKRQSVAFWCNPISGHATLYWYQQILGQGPKLLIQFQNNGVVDDSQLPKDRFSAERLKGVDSTLKIQPAKLEDSAVYLCASRGVKKSRGTGELFFGEGSRLTVL.

This clonotype was counted a few times. The chain couples TRBV7-2 to TRBJ2-3, with TRBD2 matching 14 bases. V was pared by 5 bases and J by 6 bases, with 7 bases of the junction left unmatched. Germline values: CDR1 SGHTA, CDR2 FQGNSA. CDR3 length: 16 residues. The DNA of the CDR3 is TGTGCCAGCAGCCCCCGACTAGCGGGGGGGCTTGATACGCAGTATTTT. Translation gives CASSPRLAGGLDTQYF.

In this sample, this clonotype turned up a few times. CDR3 loop: CASSLEPDLAETQYF. Here the CDR3 DNA reads TGCGCCAGCAGCTTGGAACCCGATCTAGCCGAGACCCAGTACTTC. This chain uses TRBV5-1 with TRBJ2-5, with D possibly matching TRBD2 (5 bases). The CDR3 has 15 residues. Trimming left V 0 bases short and J 5 bases short, with 14 bases between. Germline lookup yields CDR1 SGHRS and CDR2 YFSETQ.

This clonotype was counted ten times or more. This chain uses TRBV6-4 with TRBJ1-1; D call uncertain. The CDR3 length is 13 residues. The V end lost 3 bases, the J end lost 1 base, and 6 bases lay between the germline ends. Germline values: CDR1 MRHNA, CDR2 SNTAGT. The CDR3 DNA reads as TGTGCCAGCAGTGAGGGCGGGAACACTGAAGCTTTCTTT. Translating gives CASSEGGNTEAFF.

There are many counts of this clonotype. The chain recombines TRBV9 with TRBJ1-4; possibly TRBD1 for D (6 bases). Germline loops: CDR1 SGDLS, CDR2 YYNGEE. The CDR3 is 16 amino acids. V lost 1 base and J 2 bases, leaving 12 bases between the germline ends. CDR3 sequence (DNA): TGTGCCAGCAGCGTAAGCACGGGGGCTACTAATGAAAAACTGTTTTTT. Translation gives CASSVSTGATNEKLFF.

The chain has TRBV30 and TRBJ2-2; D possibly corresponds to TRBD2 (7 bases). The CDR3 covers 15 residues. Trimming left V 5 bases short and J 7 bases short, with 20 bases between. CDR1 GTSNPN and CDR2 SVGIG come from the germline V gene (reference sequence). CDR3: CAWRAGARDIGELFF. The CDR3 nucleotides are TGTGCCTGGCGGGCGGGGGCGCGGGATATCGGGGAGCTGTTTTTT.

This rearrangement joins TRBV18 to TRBJ1-6, with a possible D match to TRBD1 (6 bases). V was shortened by 5 bases and J by 8 bases, with 10 bases between the two germline ends. Germline CDR1 and CDR2: KGHSH and LQKENI. This CDR3 contains 13 residues. This CDR3 is CASSGNRDSPLHF. The CDR3 nucleotides read TGTGCCAGCTCAGGAAACAGGGATTCACCCCTCCACTTT.

The CDR3 nucleotides read TGTGCTAGTGGTTTAGGGCTAGCGGGTGCTAAAGAGACCCAGTACTTC. It encodes CASGLGLAGAKETQYF. The V and J genes are TRBV12-5 and TRBJ2-5, with TRBD2 matching 8 bases. The CDR3 covers 16 residues. Germline lookup yields CDR1 LGHNT and CDR2 FRNRAP. With V trimmed by 3 bases and J by 3 bases, 9 bases remained unmatched.

The V gene is TRBV12-3 or TRBV12-4, the J gene TRBJ2-7, with a possible D match to TRBD1 (6 bases). The CDR3 sequence is 15 residues long. Between the trimmed V and J ends, which lost 7 bases and 0 bases, there was a span of 16 bases. CDR3 residues: CASTFDRSSSYEQYF. Written as DNA, the CDR3 is TGTGCCAGCACCTTTGACAGGTCGAGCTCCTACGAGCAGTACTTC.

This clonotype came up a few times. The chain has TRBV5-1 and TRBJ1-4; D ambiguous. Trimming cost V 4 bases and J 4 bases, with 14 bases left between them. The CDR3 sequence is 15 residues long. Germline V CDR1 and CDR2: SGHRS, YFSETQ. DNA of the CDR3: TGCGCCAGCAGCGGTGACAACCCGGGTAATGAAAAACTGTTTTTT. This encodes CASSGDNPGNEKLFF.

This clonotype turned up a few times. This chain uses TRBV9 with TRBJ2-2, with D tentatively TRBD1 or TRBD2 (5 bases each). V was trimmed by 0 bases and J by 5 bases, leaving 20 bases between them. This CDR3 comprises 18 residues. Per the germline V gene, CDR1 is SGDLS and CDR2 is YYNGEE. In DNA, the CDR3 is TGTGCCAGCAGCGTAGGTTTTCCGGGACCCCCATTGACCGGGGAGCTGTTTTTT. It is translated as CASSVGFPGPPLTGELFF.

CDR3 sequence (DNA): TGTGCCAGCAGTTACTCGAGGGGTGGAAACACCATATATTTT. Translation: CASSYSRGGNTIYF. The chain couples TRBV6-5 to TRBJ1-3, with a possible D match to TRBD1 (5 bases). CDR1 and CDR2 (germline): MNHEY, SVGAGI. The CDR3 is 14 residues long. The germline V and J ends were trimmed by 0 bases and 3 bases, with 6 bases remaining between them.

The chain combines TRBV9 with TRBJ2-1; D unclear. CDR3 size: 15 residues. Germline lookup yields CDR1 SGDLS and CDR2 YYNGEE. Trimming took off 3 bases at V and 0 bases at J, with 10 bases between the two ends. DNA for the CDR3: TGTGCCAGCAGCGGTTTGATGTCCTCCTACAATGAGCAGTTCTTC. As protein: CASSGLMSSYNEQFF.

This clonotype was observed a few times. V usage is TRBV11-1 and J usage is TRBJ1-2; D ambiguous. Germline V gives CDR1 SGHAT, CDR2 FQDESV (reference sequence). The ends were cut back, 1 base at V and 6 bases at J, with 15 bases in the middle. CDR3 length equals 15 residues. The CDR3 protein is CASSLGRSLSHGYTF. The CDR3 DNA reads as TGTGCCAGCAGCTTAGGAAGGTCCCTCTCCCATGGCTACACCTTC.

This clonotype was seen only a few times. CDR3 in DNA: TGCGCCAGCAGCGGGGCACTAGCGGGAGCGGGCACAGATACGCAGTATTTT. Its translation: CASSGALAGAGTDTQYF. The chain uses TRBV5-1 and TRBJ2-3; 11 bases line up with TRBD2. V was clipped by 4 bases and J by 1 base; unmatched bases: 8. CDR3 length: 17 residues. Germline CDR1 is SGHRS and CDR2 is YFSETQ.

The chain is built from TRBV28 and TRBJ2-1, with TRBD1 matching 8 bases. V shed 4 bases and J 3 bases; nucleotides not matched to a gene: 14. Germline assignment: CDR1 MDHEN and CDR2 SYDVKM. This CDR3 comprises 18 residues. CDR3: CASSYLTSLGTGYNEQFF. The CDR3 DNA reads TGTGCCAGCAGTTACCTTACGAGCCTAGGGACAGGCTACAATGAGCAGTTCTTC.